Included here is one T cell receptor beta chain sequence, with context. What it binds is unknown. The sample is drawn from a study of cytomegalovirus exposure and HLA in healthy donors. The study's findings and limits: According to an earlier analysis, most TCR beta V segments yielded productive rearrangements about 87% or about 30% of the time.

V shed 3 bases, J shed 4 bases, and the junction held 3 bases outside the gene matches. Per the germline V gene, CDR1 is SGHTA and CDR2 is FQGNSA. CDR3 length: 13 residues. PCR employed 60 Vbeta and 13 Jbeta primers. Only in-frame clones appear in the TCRdb table, and some are missing; sequencing was by immunoSEQ multiplex PCR. The sample has approximately 160,000 clones, around 80% seen once; the top ten hold 0.75% to 0.8%. The sequenced sample was PBMCs. The chain uses TRBV7-2 and TRBJ2-7; 7 bases are shared with TRBD2. The clonotype comes from a female donor in good health and CMV-seronegative. The chain's CDR3 is CASSFQRGYEQYF. In DNA form, the CDR3 reads TGTGCCAGCAGCTTCCAGCGGGGTTACGAGCAGTACTTC.